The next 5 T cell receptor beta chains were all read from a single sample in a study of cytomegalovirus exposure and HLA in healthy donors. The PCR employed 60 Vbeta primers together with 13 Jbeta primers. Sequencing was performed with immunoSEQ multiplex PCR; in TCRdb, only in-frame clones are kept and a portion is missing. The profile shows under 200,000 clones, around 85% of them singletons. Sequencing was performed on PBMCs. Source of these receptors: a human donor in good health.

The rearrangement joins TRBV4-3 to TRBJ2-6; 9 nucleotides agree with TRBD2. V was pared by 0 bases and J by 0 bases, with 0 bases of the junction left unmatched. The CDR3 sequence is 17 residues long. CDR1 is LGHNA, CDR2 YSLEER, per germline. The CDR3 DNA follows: TGCGCCAGCAGCCAAGAGCGGGGGGGCTCTGGGGCCAACGTCCTGACTTTC. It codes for CASSQERGGSGANVLTF.

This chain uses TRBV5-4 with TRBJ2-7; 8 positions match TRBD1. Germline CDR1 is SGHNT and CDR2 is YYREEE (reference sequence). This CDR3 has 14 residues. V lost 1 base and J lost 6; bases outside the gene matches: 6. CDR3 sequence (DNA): TGTGCCAGCAGCTTGTTGTCAGGGGGCGCCGAGCAGTACTTC. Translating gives CASSLLSGGAEQYF.

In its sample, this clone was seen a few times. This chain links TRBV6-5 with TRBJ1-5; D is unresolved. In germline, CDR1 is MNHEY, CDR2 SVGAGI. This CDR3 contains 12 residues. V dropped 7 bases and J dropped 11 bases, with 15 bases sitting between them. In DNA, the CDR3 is TGTGCCAGCACGAGAGGGTATAGGTCCCAGCATTTT. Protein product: CASTRGYRSQHF.

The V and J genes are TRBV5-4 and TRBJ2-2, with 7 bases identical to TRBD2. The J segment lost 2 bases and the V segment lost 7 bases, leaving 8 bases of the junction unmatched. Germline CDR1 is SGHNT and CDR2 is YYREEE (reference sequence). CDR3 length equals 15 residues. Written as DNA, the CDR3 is TGTGCCAGCTCCGGGGGAGGGTATAACACCGGGGAGCTGTTTTTT. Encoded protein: CASSGGGYNTGELFF.

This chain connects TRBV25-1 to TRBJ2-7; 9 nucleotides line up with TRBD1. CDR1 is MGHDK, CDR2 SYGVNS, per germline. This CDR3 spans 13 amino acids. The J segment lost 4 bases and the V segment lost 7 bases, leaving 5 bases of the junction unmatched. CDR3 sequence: CASKKQGAYEQYF. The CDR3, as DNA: TGTGCCAGCAAAAAACAGGGGGCATACGAGCAGTACTTC.